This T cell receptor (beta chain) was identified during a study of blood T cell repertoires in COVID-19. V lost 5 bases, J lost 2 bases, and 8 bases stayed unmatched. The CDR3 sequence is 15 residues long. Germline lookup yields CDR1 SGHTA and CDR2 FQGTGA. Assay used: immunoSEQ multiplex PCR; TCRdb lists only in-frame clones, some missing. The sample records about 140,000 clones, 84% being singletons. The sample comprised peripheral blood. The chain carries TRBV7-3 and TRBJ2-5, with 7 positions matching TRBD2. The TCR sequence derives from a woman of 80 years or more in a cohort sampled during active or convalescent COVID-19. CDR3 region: CASSPWGGGQETQYF. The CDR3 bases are TGTGCCAGCAGCCCCTGGGGGGGAGGGCAAGAGACCCAGTACTTC. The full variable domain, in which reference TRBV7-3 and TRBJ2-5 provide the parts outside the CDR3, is GAGVSQTPSNKVTEKGKYVELRCDPISGHTALYWYRQSLGQGPEFLIYFQGTGAADDSGLPNDRFFAVRPEGSVSTLKIQRTERGDSAVYLCASSPWGGGQETQYFGPGTRLLVL.